The rows below give T cell receptor beta chains drawn from one sample of a study of blood T cell dynamics during melanoma immunotherapy. TCRdb keeps only in-frame clones here, not all; method: immunoSEQ multiplex PCR. This sample has approximately 9,800 clones, with less than 90% found just once. This material consisted of blood, taken from a patient treated with checkpoint blockade. These receptors were collected from a human donor with melanoma. Both conserved end residues are part of each CDR3. Each record gives: D gene, J gene, V gene, clone size, CDR3 protein, CDR3 DNA. The D gene is left open where the match is weak. Size is stated for part of the rows, as once, few or many counts, or as a class when the clone is expanded.

NA TRBJ2-3 TRBV6-1 NA CASSEPTVPAADTQYF TGTGCCAGCAGTGAACCGACCGTACCAGCCGCAGATACGCAGTATTTT
TRBD1 TRBJ1-5 TRBV19 NA CASSIMGQVNQPQHF TGTGCCAGTAGTATCATGGGACAGGTCAATCAGCCCCAGCATTTT
TRBD2 TRBJ2-5 TRBV19 NA CASSNYLGEGETQYF TGTGCCAGTAGTAACTACCTCGGGGAGGGTGAGACCCAGTACTTC
NA TRBJ2-7 TRBV7-2 NA CASSLEGGNEQYF TGTGCCAGCAGCTTAGAAGGGGGGAACGAGCAGTACTTC
NA TRBJ2-3 TRBV27 NA CASRAGGIIDTQYF TGTGCCAGCAGGGCAGGGGGGATAATAGATACGCAGTATTTT
TRBD2 TRBJ2-3 TRBV5-1 NA CASSGTSGTDTQYF TGCGCCAGCTCTGGGACTAGCGGGACAGATACGCAGTATTTT
NA TRBJ1-5 TRBV21-1 NA CASSISIDDSNQPQHF TGTGCCAGCAGCATTTCAATAGACGATAGCAATCAGCCCCAGCATTTT
NA TRBJ2-5 TRBV2 NA CASSEGGTQYF TGTGCCAGCAGTGAAGGGGGGACCCAGTACTTC
NA TRBJ1-1 TRBV30 NA CAWANTEAFF TGTGCCTGGGCGAACACTGAAGCTTTCTTT
TRBD1 TRBJ1-5 TRBV10-1 few CAISRQGSNQPQHF TGCGCCATCAGTAGACAGGGTAGCAATCAGCCCCAGCATTTT
NA TRBJ1-4 TRBV27 NA CASSFQRTQANEKLFF TGTGCCAGCAGTTTCCAACGGACACAGGCTAATGAAAAACTGTTTTTT
TRBD1 TRBJ2-7 TRBV4-1 NA CASSQGQGMSGEQYF TGCGCCAGCAGCCAAGGACAGGGTATGTCGGGCGAGCAGTACTTC
TRBD2 TRBJ2-5 TRBV6-5 NA CASRGTSKETQYF TGTGCCAGCAGGGGGACTAGCAAAGAGACCCAGTACTTC
TRBD2 TRBJ2-1 TRBV7-9 NA CASSTLTSGSLDEQFF TGTGCCAGCAGCACCCTGACTAGCGGGAGTCTCGATGAGCAGTTCTTC
NA TRBJ1-3 TRBV29-1 NA CSVEELDLHSGNTIYF TGCAGCGTTGAGGAGTTAGACCTTCACTCTGGAAACACCATATATTTT
TRBD1 TRBJ1-1 TRBV28 NA CASSSTGTGWANTEAFF TGTGCCAGCAGTTCAACCGGGACAGGGTGGGCGAACACTGAAGCTTTCTTT
TRBD1 TRBJ1-2 TRBV7-9 NA CASSRDRGGYTF TGTGCCAGCAGCAGGGACAGGGGTGGCTACACCTTC
NA TRBJ2-7 TRBV21-1 NA CASSRGRAGYEQYF TGTGCCAGCAGTCGCGGGAGGGCCGGATACGAGCAGTACTTC
TRBD2 TRBJ2-7 TRBV10-3 NA CAIRANSGFYEQYF TGTGCCATCAGGGCTAATAGCGGGTTTTACGAGCAGTACTTC
NA TRBJ1-5 TRBV19 NA CASSIAQAAWSNQPQHF TGTGCCAGTAGTATAGCTCAGGCAGCGTGGAGCAATCAGCCCCAGCATTTT
NA TRBJ1-1 TRBV6-7 NA CASSYSNRKRAEAFF TGTGCCAGCAGTTACTCGAACAGGAAAAGGGCTGAAGCTTTCTTT
NA TRBJ2-3 TRBV5-1 NA CASSAAVTGSTDTQYF TGCGCCAGCAGCGCGGCAGTGACGGGTTCCACAGATACGCAGTATTTT
NA TRBJ1-1 TRBV18 NA CASSQTANEAFF TGTGCCAGCTCGCAAACAGCGAATGAAGCTTTCTTT
TRBD1 TRBJ1-6 TRBV6-1 NA CATRGGLNSPLHF TGTGCCACCAGGGGGGGACTAAATTCACCCCTCCACTTT
TRBD1 TRBJ1-5 TRBV18 NA CASSTHSGGEDEPQHF TGTGCCAGCTCAACCCACTCAGGGGGAGAAGACGAACCCCAGCATTTT
NA TRBJ2-3 TRBV10-1 NA CASSKTSTDTQYF TGCGCCAGCAGCAAAACCAGCACAGATACGCAGTATTTT
NA TRBJ2-2 TRBV5-1 NA CASSLLGTPNTGELFF TGCGCCAGCAGCTTGCTGGGTACTCCGAACACCGGGGAGCTGTTTTTT
NA TRBJ1-1 TRBV19 NA CASSIDFGSGGYNEAFF TGTGCCAGTAGTATAGATTTTGGGTCCGGAGGGTATAATGAAGCTTTCTTT
NA TRBJ2-3 TRBV19 NA CASSMAGPSSTDTQYF TGTGCCAGTAGTATGGCCGGCCCCTCCTCCACAGATACGCAGTATTTT
TRBD2 TRBJ2-7 TRBV4-3 NA CASSQDSGGVYEQYF TGCGCCAGCAGCCAAGATAGCGGGGGAGTGTACGAGCAGTACTTC
NA TRBJ1-5 TRBV21-1 NA CASSKVQVKPQHF TGTGCCAGCAGCAAAGTTCAGGTTAAGCCCCAGCATTTT
NA TRBJ2-5 TRBV12-5 once CASGSSRGQSETQYF TGTGCTAGTGGTTCATCGCGCGGACAGTCGGAGACCCAGTACTTC
NA TRBJ2-1 TRBV19 NA CASSLNQGPSYNEQFF TGTGCCAGTAGTCTCAACCAGGGTCCTTCCTACAATGAGCAGTTCTTC
NA TRBJ2-7 TRBV5-6 NA CASSLGLERSYEQYF TGTGCCAGCAGCTTGGGACTAGAACGGTCCTACGAGCAGTACTTC
NA TRBJ1-5 TRBV18 NA CASSPGASGPQHF TGTGCCAGCTCACCCGGGGCCTCCGGGCCCCAGCATTTT
TRBD1 TRBJ2-3 TRBV5-1 NA CASRGQRTDTQYF TGCGCCAGCAGGGGACAGCGCACAGATACGCAGTATTTT
TRBD1 TRBJ1-5 TRBV18 NA CASSPTFGQGNQPQHF TGTGCCAGCTCACCAACCTTCGGACAGGGGAATCAGCCCCAGCATTTT
NA TRBJ1-5 TRBV6-1 few CASSEQGKDSNQPQHF TGTGCCAGCAGTGAACAGGGGAAGGATAGCAATCAGCCCCAGCATTTT
NA TRBJ2-3 TRBV5-6 NA CASSKRTLPYTDTQYF TGTGCCAGCAGCAAGAGGACTCTCCCTTACACAGATACGCAGTATTTT
NA TRBJ1-1 TRBV5-1 NA CASSLAYLGKGGVSGLEAFF TGCGCCAGCAGCTTGGCCTATCTAGGTAAAGGTGGGGTGTCCGGGCTGGAAGCTTTCTTT
NA TRBJ2-7 TRBV7-7 NA CASSLGLSYEQYF TGTGCCAGCAGCTTAGGGCTCTCCTACGAGCAGTACTTC
NA TRBJ2-7 TRBV11-2 once CASSLEELPSAAYEQYF TGTGCCAGCAGCTTAGAGGAGCTGCCTAGCGCTGCCTACGAGCAGTACTTC
TRBD2 TRBJ2-1 TRBV19 NA CASSMTSVYNEQFF TGTGCCAGTAGTATGACTAGCGTCTACAATGAGCAGTTCTTC
NA TRBJ1-2 TRBV11-1 NA CASSRPGGTGYTF TGTGCCAGCAGCCGCCCGGGAGGGACCGGCTACACCTTC
TRBD1 TRBJ2-7 TRBV28 NA CASSLYRQGTASEQYF TGTGCCAGCAGTTTGTACCGACAGGGGACCGCCTCCGAGCAGTACTTC
TRBD1 TRBJ2-2 TRBV7-9 NA CASVWTGSTGELFF TGTGCCAGCGTGTGGACAGGGTCCACCGGGGAGCTGTTTTTT
NA TRBJ2-7 TRBV11-2 NA CASRSIRAYYEQYF TGTGCCAGCAGATCTATCAGGGCCTACTACGAGCAGTACTTC
NA TRBJ2-7 TRBV6-6 once CASSEQYEQYF TGTGCCAGCAGCGAACAATACGAGCAGTACTTC
TRBD2 TRBJ2-1 TRBV25-1 NA CASSVRTSITPNEQFF TGTGCCAGCAGTGTCCGGACTAGCATAACCCCCAATGAGCAGTTCTTC
NA TRBJ1-5 TRBV7-2 NA CASSLEPYSNQPQHF TGTGCCAGCAGCTTGGAGCCCTATAGCAATCAGCCCCAGCATTTT
NA TRBJ1-1 TRBV19 NA CASTTRKGQKLLNTEAFF TGTGCCAGTACTACAAGGAAAGGACAGAAACTACTGAACACTGAAGCTTTCTTT
NA TRBJ1-2 TRBV5-6 NA CASSAGTHGYYGYTF TGTGCCAGCAGCGCCGGGACACATGGCTACTATGGCTACACCTTC
NA TRBJ1-2 TRBV28 few CASTMGEYGYTF TGTGCCAGCACTATGGGGGAATATGGCTACACCTTC
TRBD1 TRBJ1-2 TRBV27 once CASSLSGGRYGYTF TGTGCCAGCAGTTTATCAGGGGGCCGCTATGGCTACACCTTC
NA TRBJ1-2 TRBV11-2 NA CASSPEGTYGYTF TGTGCCAGCAGCCCAGAAGGGACGTATGGCTACACCTTC
TRBD2 TRBJ2-7 TRBV25-1 NA CASGLAGGEQYF TGTGCCAGTGGACTAGCGGGAGGCGAGCAGTACTTC
NA TRBJ1-1 TRBV7-9 NA CATRELNTEAFF TGTGCCACCCGGGAACTGAACACTGAAGCTTTCTTT